The sequence of this TCR beta chain was determined in a study of regulatory T cells in long-lasting Graves disease. This clonotype was counted many times. As yet, its antigen is unknown. Losses at the gene ends were 5 bases for V and 8 bases for J; bases not matched to a gene: 11. The CDR3 totals 15 residues. Notes on the study in general: Newly diagnosed disease favored TRBV20-1 and TRBJ2-1 over persistent disease.

Library construction for TCR beta used iRepertoire HTBI primers and Arm-PCR of CDR3 regions. TCRdb passed the multiplex PCR reads through MiXCR, listing each CDR3 protein once. The data show over 650,000 distinct CDR3 sequences, 25% to 35% seen once. Time point of the sample: persistent/refractory GD, antithyroid drugs over 5 years with positive TRAb. Isolated PBMC RNA provided the starting material for the TCR library. American Thyroid Association guidelines defined how Graves' disease was diagnosed. The chain has TRBV12-3 or TRBV12-4 and TRBJ1-4; 7 bases are a match to TRBD1. The sample in question was peripheral blood mononuclear cells (PBMCs), obtained when the disease was refractory, from a patient treated with antithyroid drugs. The TCR sequence derives from a female donor with Graves disease. CDR3 amino acids: CASSLRTGLGEKLFF. CDR3 in DNA: TGTGCCAGCAGTCTCCGGACAGGTTTAGGGGAAAAACTGTTTTTT.